The 15 T cell receptor beta chains presented below share a single source sample, sequenced in a study of cytomegalovirus exposure and HLA in healthy donors. The data were produced by immunoSEQ multiplex PCR, yet TCRdb's version contains in-frame clones alone and is incomplete. The table has tens of thousands of clones, around 95% seen once. The sample comprised PBMCs. The receptors shown here come from a woman under 30 in good health and CMV-seronegative.

The chain combines TRBV5-1 with TRBJ2-2; 7 nucleotides align to TRBD1. Germline CDR1 reads SGHRS; CDR2 reads YFSETQ. With V trimmed by 4 bases and J by 4 bases, 10 bases remained unmatched. The CDR3 contains 16 residues. The CDR3 DNA is TGCGCCAGCAGCCCACCAGGGGGTCGGGGCACCGGGGAGCTGTTTTTT. Amino acid sequence: CASSPPGGRGTGELFF.

V is TRBV7-6 and J is TRBJ2-3, with D unclear. In germline, CDR1 is SGHVS, CDR2 FNYEAQ. The CDR3 is 14 residues long. V was clipped by 0 bases and J by 0 bases, with 4 bases between them. CDR3 in amino acids: CASSLAASTDTQYF. As DNA, the CDR3 is TGTGCCAGCAGCTTAGCAGCTAGCACAGATACGCAGTATTTT.

The chain employs TRBV5-8 and TRBJ2-7, with D perhaps TRBD2 (5 bases). The CDR3 sequence is 15 residues long. Germline V gene data show CDR1 as SGHTS and CDR2 as YDEGEE. Between the trimmed V and J ends, which lost 0 bases and 6 bases, there was a span of 16 bases. CDR3 DNA: TGTGCCAGCAGCTTGGCGGGAAACTCCGGGCTCGAGCAGTACTTC. Translation gives CASSLAGNSGLEQYF.

V gene TRBV7-2 combines with J gene TRBJ1-1; 11 bases are shared with TRBD1. The germline gives CDR1 SGHTA, CDR2 FQGNSA. This CDR3 has 15 residues. The V gene end was trimmed by 5 bases and the J gene end by 5 bases; junction bases not matched to a gene: 7. The CDR3 nucleotides read TGTGCCAGCAGCCGTAGGACAGGGGGCTTAACTGAAGCTTTCTTT. Translated, it gives CASSRRTGGLTEAFF.

This clone was found a few times. V and J are TRBV7-2 and TRBJ1-2; D not certain. V was clipped by 5 bases and J by 2 bases, with 9 bases between them. Germline CDR1 and CDR2: SGHTA and FQGNSA. The CDR3 extends over 13 amino acids. The CDR3, as DNA: TGTGCCAGCAGCAGGGAGCTAAACTATGGCTACACCTTC. It translates to CASSRELNYGYTF.

This sequence joins TRBV4-3 and TRBJ1-2; no reliable D call. The CDR3 extends over 14 amino acids. The V and J ends lost 0 bases and 7 bases respectively, with 12 bases between them. Germline CDR1 reads LGHNA; CDR2 reads YSLEER. The CDR3 sequence: CASSQEEGWRGYTF. The CDR3 DNA is TGCGCCAGCAGCCAAGAGGAGGGCTGGCGTGGCTACACCTTC.

The CDR3, as DNA: TGTGCCAGTAGTATACTAGCGGCCCCCTACAATGAGCAGTTCTTC. This gives the protein CASSILAAPYNEQFF. The chain combines TRBV19 with TRBJ2-1; 7 bases agree with TRBD2. Germline assignment: CDR1 LNHDA and CDR2 SQIVND (reference sequence). CDR3 length: 15 amino acids. Trimming took 2 bases from V and 2 from J; bases not matched to a gene: 3.

The rearrangement uses TRBV4-3 and TRBJ2-3; D might be TRBD2 (6 bases). The CDR3 spans 16 residues. Trimming left V 0 bases short and J 6 bases short, with 16 bases between. Germline loops: CDR1 LGHNA, CDR2 YSLEER. The CDR3 DNA reads TGCGCCAGCAGCCAAGATTTCGTAGGACTAAGGGATACGCAGTATTTT. It is translated as CASSQDFVGLRDTQYF.

This clone was seen only a few times. The chain joins TRBV18 to TRBJ1-2, with a weak D call TRBD1 (6 bases). Per the germline V gene, CDR1 is KGHSH and CDR2 is LQKENI. The CDR3 totals 17 residues. Trimming left V 1 base short and J 2 bases short, with 17 bases between. The CDR3 here is CASSPRTVRGPNYGYTF. The CDR3 DNA reads as TGTGCCAGCTCACCACGGACAGTAAGGGGCCCGAACTATGGCTACACCTTC.

This chain joins TRBV7-9 and TRBJ1-4, with a possible D match to TRBD1 (5 bases). Germline CDR1 is SEHNR and CDR2 is FQNEAQ (reference sequence). V was shortened by 3 bases and J by 7 bases, with 9 bases between the two germline ends. There are 13 residues in the CDR3. The CDR3 loop is CASSFQGGEKLFF. For the CDR3, the DNA is TGTGCCAGCAGCTTCCAGGGCGGTGAAAAACTGTTTTTT.

The genes are TRBV19 and TRBJ2-1, with 7 nucleotides matching TRBD2. CDR3 length equals 16 residues. The trim removed 5 bases at V and 9 bases at J, leaving 16 bases unmatched. CDR1 is LNHDA and CDR2 is SQIVND in the germline V gene (reference sequence). CDR3: CASSLRGLVAPGEQFF. The CDR3 DNA sequence: TGTGCCAGTAGTCTCAGAGGACTAGTGGCACCCGGTGAGCAGTTCTTC.

This sequence joins TRBV30 and TRBJ2-1; D call uncertain. Deletions cut 5 bases from V and 5 bases from J, with 10 bases between. CDR1 is GTSNPN, CDR2 SVGIG, per germline (reference sequence). This CDR3 comprises 12 residues. The CDR3 nucleotides read TGTGCCTGGGAAAAAGAGCACAATGAGCAGTTCTTC. Its translation: CAWEKEHNEQFF.

The chain employs TRBV6-6 and TRBJ1-5, with 11 bases identical to TRBD1. The CDR3 is made up of 14 amino acids. Germline trimming cut 6 bases from V and 5 bases from J; bases unmatched to any gene: 3. Germline loops: CDR1 MNHNY, CDR2 SVGAGI (reference sequence). CDR3 amino acids: CASSRTGGYQPQHF. DNA for the CDR3: TGTGCCAGCAGCCGGACAGGGGGCTATCAGCCCCAGCATTTT.

V and J are TRBV27 and TRBJ1-6, with TRBD1 identical over 8 bases. The ends lost 2 bases at V and 10 bases at J; junction bases unmatched: 7. The CDR3 spans 15 residues. Germline V gene sequence: CDR1 MNHEY, CDR2 SMNVEV (reference sequence). As DNA, the CDR3 is TGTGCCAGCAGTTTACTTGACAGGGGAGACTCACCCCTCCACTTT. Its translation: CASSLLDRGDSPLHF.

This sequence joins TRBV7-9 and TRBJ2-1; D is unresolved. This CDR3 has 13 amino acids. The germline CDR1 and CDR2 sequences are SEHNR and FQNEAQ (reference sequence). V lost 1 base to trimming and J lost 4 bases, with 5 bases between them. This CDR3 reads CASSLDNYNEQFF. CDR3 sequence (DNA): TGTGCCAGCAGCTTAGATAATTACAATGAGCAGTTCTTC.